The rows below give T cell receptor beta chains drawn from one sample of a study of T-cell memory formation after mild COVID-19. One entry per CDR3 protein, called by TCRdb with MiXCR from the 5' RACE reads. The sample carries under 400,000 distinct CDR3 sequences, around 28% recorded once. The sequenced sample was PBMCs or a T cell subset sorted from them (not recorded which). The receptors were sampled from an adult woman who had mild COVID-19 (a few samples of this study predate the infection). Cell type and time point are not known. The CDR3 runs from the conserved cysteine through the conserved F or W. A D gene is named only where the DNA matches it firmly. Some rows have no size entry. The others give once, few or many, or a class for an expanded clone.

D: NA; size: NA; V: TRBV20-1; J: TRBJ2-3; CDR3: CSAQSSGDTQYF; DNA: TGCAGTGCCCAGAGCAGCGGAGATACGCAGTATTTT
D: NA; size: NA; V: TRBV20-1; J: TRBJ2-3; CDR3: CSALQGDTQYF; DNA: TGCAGTGCTTTACAGGGAGATACGCAGTATTTT
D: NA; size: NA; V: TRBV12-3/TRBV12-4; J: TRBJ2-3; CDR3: CASISRGTQYF; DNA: TGTGCCAGCATTAGCCGCGGTACGCAGTATTTT
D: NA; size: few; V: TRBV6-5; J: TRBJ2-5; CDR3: CASSYGTGQETQYF; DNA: TGTGCCAGCAGTTACGGGACGGGGCAAGAGACCCAGTACTTC
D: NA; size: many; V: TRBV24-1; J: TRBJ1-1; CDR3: CATSDSGMNTEAFF; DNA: TGTGCCACCAGTGATTCTGGAATGAACACTGAAGCTTTCTTT
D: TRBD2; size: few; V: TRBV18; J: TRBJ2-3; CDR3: CASSPSNLAGGITDTQYF; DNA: TGTGCCAGCTCACCATCCAACCTAGCGGGAGGGATAACAGATACGCAGTATTTT
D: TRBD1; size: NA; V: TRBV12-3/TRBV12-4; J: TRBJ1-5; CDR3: CASRLTGQGNQPQHF; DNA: TGTGCCAGCAGACTCACGGGACAGGGCAATCAGCCCCAGCATTTT
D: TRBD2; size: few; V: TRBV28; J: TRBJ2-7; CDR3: CASTSGGGYEQYF; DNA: TGTGCCAGCACATCCGGGGGGGGTTACGAGCAGTACTTC
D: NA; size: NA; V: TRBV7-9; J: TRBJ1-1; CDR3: CASSPEGHIQNTEAFF; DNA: TGTGCCAGCAGCCCCGAAGGACACATTCAGAACACTGAAGCTTTCTTT
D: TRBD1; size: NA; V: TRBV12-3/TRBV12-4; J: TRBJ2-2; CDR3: CASSSGQGETGELFF; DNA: TGTGCCAGCAGTTCGGGACAGGGAGAGACCGGGGAGCTGTTTTTT
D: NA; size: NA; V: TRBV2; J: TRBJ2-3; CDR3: CASSSGLSSRTDTQYF; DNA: TGTGCCAGCAGTTCCGGCCTGTCTAGCCGCACAGATACGCAGTATTTT
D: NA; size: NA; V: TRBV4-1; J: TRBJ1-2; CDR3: CASSQDPGAGHGYTF; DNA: TGCGCCAGCAGCCAAGATCCGGGAGCAGGCCATGGCTACACCTTC
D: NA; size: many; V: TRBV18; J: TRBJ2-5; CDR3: CASSPMETQYF; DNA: TGTGCCAGCTCACCGATGGAGACCCAGTACTTC
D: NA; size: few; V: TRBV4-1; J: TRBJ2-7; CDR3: CASSQLRVSYEQYF; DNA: TGCGCCAGCAGCCAGCTCCGGGTCTCCTACGAGCAGTACTTC
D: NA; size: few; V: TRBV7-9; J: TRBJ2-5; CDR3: CASSYVFETQYF; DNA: TGTGCCAGCAGCTACGTTTTTGAGACCCAGTACTTC
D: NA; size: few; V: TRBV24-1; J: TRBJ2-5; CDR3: CATSEAREPQETQYF; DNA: TGTGCCACCAGTGAAGCCAGGGAACCCCAAGAGACCCAGTACTTC
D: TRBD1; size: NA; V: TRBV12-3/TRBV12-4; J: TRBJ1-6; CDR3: CASSWDRDNSPLHF; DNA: TGTGCCAGCAGTTGGGACAGGGACAATTCACCCCTCCACTTT
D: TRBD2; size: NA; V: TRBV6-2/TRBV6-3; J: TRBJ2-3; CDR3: CASSTAGTLTDTQYF; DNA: TGTGCCAGCAGTACAGCGGGAACCCTCACAGATACGCAGTATTTT
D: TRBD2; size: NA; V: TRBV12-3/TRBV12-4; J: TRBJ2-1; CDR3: CASSFGTSGRASFF; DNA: TGTGCCAGCAGTTTTGGGACTAGCGGGAGGGCTTCGTTCTTC
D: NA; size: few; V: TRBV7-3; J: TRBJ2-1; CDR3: CASSLGLEPYSYNEQFF; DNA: TGTGCCAGCAGCTTAGGTCTGGAGCCTTACTCCTACAATGAGCAGTTCTTC
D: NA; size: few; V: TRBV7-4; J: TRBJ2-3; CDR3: CASSVQADTQYF; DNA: TGTGCCAGCAGCGTACAGGCAGATACGCAGTATTTT
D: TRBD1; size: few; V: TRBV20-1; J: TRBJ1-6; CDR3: CSARRDRVGPESPLHF; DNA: TGCAGTGCTAGACGGGACAGGGTCGGTCCGGAATCACCCCTCCACTTT
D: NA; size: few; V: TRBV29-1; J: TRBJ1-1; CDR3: CSVVLGGGGEAFF; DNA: TGCAGCGTTGTGCTCGGTGGTGGTGGTGAAGCTTTCTTT
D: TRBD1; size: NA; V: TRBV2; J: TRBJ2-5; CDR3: CASRTGPETQYF; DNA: TGTGCCAGCAGGACAGGGCCCGAGACCCAGTACTTC
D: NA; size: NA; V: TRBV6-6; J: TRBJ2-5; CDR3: CASSLPSEETQYF; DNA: TGTGCCAGCAGTCTCCCTAGTGAGGAGACCCAGTACTTC
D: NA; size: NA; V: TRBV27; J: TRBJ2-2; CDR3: CASSFLDGELFF; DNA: TGTGCCAGCAGTTTTTTAGACGGGGAGCTGTTTTTT
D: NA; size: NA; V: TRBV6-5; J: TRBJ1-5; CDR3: CASGSNQPQHF; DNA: TGTGCCAGCGGTAGCAATCAGCCCCAGCATTTT
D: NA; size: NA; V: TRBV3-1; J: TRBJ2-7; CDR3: CASSPQGGSLREQYF; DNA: TGTGCCAGCAGCCCACAGGGAGGGTCCCTTCGCGAGCAGTACTTC
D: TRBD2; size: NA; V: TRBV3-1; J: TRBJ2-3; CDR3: CASSQGISGGNPTDTQYF; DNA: TGTGCCAGCAGCCAAGGGATCAGCGGGGGAAACCCCACAGATACGCAGTATTTT
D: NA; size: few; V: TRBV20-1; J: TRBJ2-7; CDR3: CSARNRVLPYEQYF; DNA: TGCAGTGCCCGTAACAGGGTCTTGCCGTACGAGCAGTACTTC
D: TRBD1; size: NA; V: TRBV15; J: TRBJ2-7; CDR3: CATSPGQVFYEQYF; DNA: TGTGCCACCAGTCCGGGACAGGTCTTTTACGAGCAGTACTTC
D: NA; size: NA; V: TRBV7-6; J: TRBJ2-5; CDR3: CASSSRGLPAETQYF; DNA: TGTGCCAGCAGCTCCCGAGGCCTCCCGGCGGAGACCCAGTACTTC
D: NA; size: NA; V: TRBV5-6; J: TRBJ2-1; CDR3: CASSLDPTGTGEQFF; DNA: TGTGCCAGCAGCTTGGACCCAACCGGGACTGGGGAGCAGTTCTTC
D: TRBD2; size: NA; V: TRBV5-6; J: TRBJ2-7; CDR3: CASSLERENGEQYF; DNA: TGTGCCAGCAGCTTGGAGCGGGAGAACGGCGAGCAGTACTTC
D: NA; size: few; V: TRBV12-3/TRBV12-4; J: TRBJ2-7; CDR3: CASSELRFNEQYF; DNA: TGTGCCAGCAGTGAGTTACGATTCAACGAGCAGTACTTC
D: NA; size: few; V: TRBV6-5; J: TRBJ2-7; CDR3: CASSRGGESREQYF; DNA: TGTGCCAGCAGTCGAGGCGGAGAGAGCCGCGAGCAGTACTTC
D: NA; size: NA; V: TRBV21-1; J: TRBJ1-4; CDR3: CARSGEKLFF; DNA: TGTGCCAGGTCAGGGGAGAAACTGTTTTTT
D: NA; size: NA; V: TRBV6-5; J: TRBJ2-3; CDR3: CASSTPAGTFTDTQYF; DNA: TGTGCCAGCAGTACGCCGGCGGGGACCTTCACAGATACGCAGTATTTT
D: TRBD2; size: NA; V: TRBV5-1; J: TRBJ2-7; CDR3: CASSHGLAEVSYEQYF; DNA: TGCGCCAGCAGCCACGGACTAGCGGAGGTCTCCTACGAGCAGTACTTC
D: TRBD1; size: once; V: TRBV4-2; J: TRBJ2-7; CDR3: CASSQATGGNDEQYF; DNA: TGTGCCAGCAGCCAAGCCACAGGGGGTAACGACGAGCAGTACTTC
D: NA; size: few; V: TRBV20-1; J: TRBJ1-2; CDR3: CSARDWGASGYTF; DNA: TGCAGTGCTAGAGATTGGGGGGCTAGTGGCTACACCTTC
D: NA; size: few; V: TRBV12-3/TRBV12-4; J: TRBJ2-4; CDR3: CASRWGNIQYF; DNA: TGTGCCAGCAGGTGGGGAAACATTCAGTACTTC